The 2 T cell receptor beta chains below were found in one sample sequenced in a study of blood T cells in healthy people across ages. PCR was performed a second time for about 6 to 12 cycles using a sample-barcoded 5' primer and a J-beta primer mix. One entry per CDR3 protein results from TCRdb running MiXCR on the 5' RACE reads. Here the sample spans approximately 810,000 distinct CDR3 sequences, 29% being singletons. The source material was blood. The receptors stem from a woman of 80 years or more in good health.

On this clonotype itself: Since a much larger clone is just one base distant, this may be a read error. The gene calls are TRBV29-1 and TRBJ2-3; possible D gene TRBD2, 6 bases. V lost 3 bases and J lost 0, with 13 bases in between. The germline CDR1 and CDR2 sequences are SQVTM and ANQGSEA. The CDR3 is made up of 15 amino acids. The CDR3: CSVERRGSSTDTQYF. As DNA, the CDR3 is TGCAGCGTTGAGCGTCGGGGGTCTAGCACAGATACGCAGTATTTT.

About this clonotype itself: Germline and junction disagree at one end, which may indicate a read error. V is TRBV4-3 and J is TRBJ2-1; D remains unclear. The CDR3 runs to 16 residues. Germline lookup yields CDR1 LGHNA and CDR2 YSLEER. The CDR3 reads CASTQVAESSYNEQFF. The CDR3 coding sequence is TGCGCCAGCACCCAAGTGGCGGAAAGCTCCTACAATGAGCAGTTCTTC.